Following are 22 T cell receptor beta chains from one sample sequenced in a study of T cell repertoires in cytomegalovirus infection. These receptors' targets are unknown. One entry per CDR3 protein results from TCRdb running MiXCR on the reads. The sample yields some 940,000 distinct CDR3 sequences, roughly 31% seen once. The sample in question was cultured CD8+ T cells from PBMCs, obtained from culture after CMV antigen stimulation. These TCRs come from a human donor in good health (CMV status not recorded). Some clones in this sample may be carry-over from other donors' samples.

This chain connects TRBV6-6 to TRBJ2-3; maybe TRBD1 (8 bases). Germline assignment: CDR1 MNHNY and CDR2 SVGAGI (reference sequence). The CDR3 consists of 15 residues. V gave up 4 bases and J gave up 2 bases, with 13 bases separating them. Here the CDR3 reads CASSLTGDYTDTQYF. The CDR3 DNA is TGTGCCAGCAGTTTGACAGGGGACTACACAGATACGCAGTATTTT.

The V and J genes are TRBV6-6 and TRBJ2-7; no clear D. The CDR3 consists of 18 residues. V was pared by 4 bases and J by 5 bases, with 27 bases between. Germline-derived CDR1 and CDR2 are MNHNY and SVGAGI (reference sequence). The DNA for the CDR3 is TGTGCCAGCAGTTGGATGGGGTATCATAATGCTGCCGCGGACGAGCAGTACGTC. This encodes CASSWMGYHNAAADEQYV.

Only a few counts were recorded for this clonotype. V usage is TRBV24-1 and J usage is TRBJ2-1; 8 bases agree with TRBD1. V gave up 2 bases and J gave up 6 bases; unmatched junction bases: 5. The CDR3 is 15 amino acids. Germline V lookup: CDR1 KGHDR, CDR2 SFDVKD. The CDR3 here is CATSDSRGLFNEQFF. The CDR3 DNA is TGTGCCACCAGTGATTCCAGGGGGCTCTTCAATGAGCAGTTCTTC.

The J gene is TRBJ1-5, the V gene TRBV7-8, with 10 positions matching TRBD1. Unmatched junction bases numbered 9, after V lost 7 bases and J lost 6 bases. Germline assignment: CDR1 SGHVS and CDR2 FQNEAQ. The CDR3 contains 15 residues. CDR3 in DNA: TGTGCCAGCACCCAGGGGACAGGGGAATTTCAGCCCCAGCATTTT. Translation: CASTQGTGEFQPQHF.

This clonotype was seen a handful of times. The chain employs TRBV12-3 or TRBV12-4 and TRBJ2-5; D is possibly TRBD2 (7 bases). CDR3 size: 15 residues. Trimming left V 7 bases short and J 1 base short, with 16 bases between. The CDR3 is CASTLEGGPQETQYF. In DNA form, the CDR3 reads TGTGCCAGCACCCTAGAGGGGGGGCCCCAAGAGACCCAGTACTTC.

The CDR3 DNA follows: TGTGCCATCAGTGAGCTGGACAGGGGTTCAGAATACAACACTGAAGCTTTCTTT. Protein product: CAISELDRGSEYNTEAFF. V and J are TRBV10-3 and TRBJ1-1; 9 bases align to TRBD1. This CDR3 has 18 residues. Germline assignment: CDR1 ENHRY and CDR2 SYGVKD. V lost 2 bases to trimming and J lost 2 bases; unmatched junction nucleotides: 12.

The V and J genes are TRBV5-5 and TRBJ1-1; D is possibly TRBD1 (5 bases). Trimming removed 4 bases at V and 7 bases at J, with 14 bases between. This CDR3 region has 13 residues. Germline V CDR1 and CDR2: SGHKS, YYEKEE (reference sequence). The DNA of the CDR3 is TGTGCCAGCAGCGGGGGGGTGGTCAATGAAGCTTTCTTT. Translated, it gives CASSGGVVNEAFF.

The chain combines TRBV12-5 with TRBJ1-1; D gene ambiguous. The germline CDR1 and CDR2 sequences are LGHNT and FRNRAP. Trimming pared 0 bases from V and 4 bases from J, leaving 6 bases between. This CDR3 region has 13 residues. CDR3 sequence (DNA): TGTGCTAGTGGTTTGGTACGGAGCACTGAAGCTTTCTTT. Translated, it gives CASGLVRSTEAFF.

The chain recombines TRBV27 with TRBJ2-1; 9 bases fit TRBD1. Trimming at V came to 0 bases and at J to 8 bases, leaving 8 bases not matched to a gene. The germline V gene has CDR1 MNHEY and CDR2 SMNVEV (reference sequence). This CDR3 region has 16 residues. In nucleotides, the CDR3 is TGTGCCAGCAGTTTATCGGGGACAGGGCATAGGGATGAGCAGTTCTTC. Translated, it gives CASSLSGTGHRDEQFF.

The chain couples TRBV4-1 to TRBJ2-7; 9 nucleotides align to TRBD2. Trimming removed 5 bases from V and 4 bases from J; junction bases left unmatched: 9. Germline V lookup: CDR1 MGHRA, CDR2 YSYEKL. This CDR3 spans 15 amino acids. CDR3 DNA: TGCGCCAGCAGCGAAGCCCTCCTAGCGGGATACGAGCAGTACTTC. It encodes CASSEALLAGYEQYF.

This clonotype was observed a few times. The chain couples TRBV19 to TRBJ2-3, with 8 bases lining up with TRBD2. This CDR3 is built from 14 residues. Germline assignment: CDR1 LNHDA and CDR2 SQIVND (reference sequence). V was clipped by 6 bases and J by 1 base; unmatched bases: 3. CDR3 bases: TGTGCCAGTAGAAATAGCGGGGGCACAGATACGCAGTATTTT. Amino acids: CASRNSGGTDTQYF.

In this sample, this clonotype turned up a few times. The chain is built from TRBV7-9 and TRBJ2-3; 12 bases map to TRBD2. Germline CDR1 reads SEHNR; CDR2 reads FQNEAQ (reference sequence). The CDR3 has 19 amino acids. With 2 bases clipped from V and 5 bases from J, the junction kept 14 bases outside the gene matches. The CDR3 DNA is TGTGCCAGCAGCTTACCCACCTTGAGGACTAGCGGGGATAAAGATACGCAGTATTTT. Residues: CASSLPTLRTSGDKDTQYF.

The chain couples TRBV5-4 to TRBJ2-1; TRBD1 matches at 7 bases. With V trimmed by 6 bases and J by 3 bases, 6 bases remained unmatched. This CDR3 has 14 residues. Germline V gives CDR1 SGHNT, CDR2 YYREEE (reference sequence). CDR3 DNA: TGTGCCAGCACCCAATACAGGGGCTACAATGAGCAGTTCTTC. This translates into CASTQYRGYNEQFF.

This clonotype was seen more than once but under ten times. This sequence joins TRBV19 and TRBJ2-1; 10 nucleotides align to TRBD2. Germline V gives CDR1 LNHDA, CDR2 SQIVND (reference sequence). The CDR3 spans 14 residues. V trimming: 7 bases; J trimming: 7 bases; junction bases outside the gene matches: 7. Here the CDR3 DNA reads TGTGCCAGTACGATAGCGGGGGGTTGGAATGAGCAGTTCTTC. Translating it yields CASTIAGGWNEQFF.

The V and J genes are TRBV20-1 and TRBJ2-7; the D gene is possibly TRBD2 (5 bases). CDR1 and CDR2 (germline): DFQATT, SNEGSKA (reference sequence). The length of the CDR3 is 13 residues. Trimming cost V 3 bases and J 5 bases, with 14 bases left between them. CDR3 region: CSASPTSFDEQYF. The CDR3 region has the DNA TGCAGTGCTAGTCCTACTAGTTTCGACGAGCAGTACTTC.

This clonotype appeared a few times. The chain employs TRBV12-3 or TRBV12-4 and TRBJ1-5; no clear D. The CDR3 contains 13 residues. Trimming removed 6 bases from V and 3 bases from J, with 9 bases in between. The CDR3 coding sequence is TGTGCCAGCAGCTTGCCTTACAATCAGCCCCAGCATTTT. Its protein product is CASSLPYNQPQHF.

The chain employs TRBV27 and TRBJ2-7, with D maybe TRBD1 (5 bases). From germline, CDR1 is MNHEY and CDR2 SMNVEV (reference sequence). The V gene lost 2 bases and the J gene lost 3 bases, with 14 bases spanning the gap. The CDR3 runs 15 residues. As DNA, the CDR3 is TGTGCCAGCAGTTTAGAGCCCTCAGGGCACTACGAGCAGTACTTC. This translates into CASSLEPSGHYEQYF.

This clonotype was picked up a small number of times. This chain connects TRBV2 to TRBJ1-2, with D uncertain. The CDR3 has 14 residues. Germline lookup yields CDR1 SNHLY and CDR2 FYNNEI. V shed 3 bases and J shed 4 bases, with 12 bases lying between them. The CDR3 bases are TGTGCCAGCAGTGATGCCAGTCCTCTCTATGGCTACACCTTC. Translated: CASSDASPLYGYTF. The full variable domain, its missing parts supplied by reference TRBV2 and TRBJ1-2, is EPEVTQTPSHQVTQMGQEVILRCVPISNHLYFYWYRQILGQKVEFLVSFYNNEISEKSEIFDDQFSVERPDGSNFTLKIRSTKLEDSAMYFCASSDASPLYGYTFGSGTRLTVV.

This clonotype was found a few times. V gene TRBV25-1 combines with J gene TRBJ2-5; D might be TRBD1 or TRBD2, each matching 5 bases. CDR3 length equals 17 residues. Germline assignment: CDR1 MGHDK and CDR2 SYGVNS. Trimming pared 1 base from V and 2 bases from J, leaving 17 bases between. The CDR3 bases are TGTGCCAGCAGTGAATCAGGTGGGACCCTCCAACAAGAGACCCAGTACTTC. Translating gives CASSESGGTLQQETQYF. The full variable domain, completed using reference TRBV25-1 and TRBJ2-5, is EADIYQTPRYLVIGTGKKITLECSQTMGHDKMYWYQQDPGMELHLIHYSYGVNSTEKGDLSSESTVSRIRTEHFPLTLESARPSHTSQYLCASSESGGTLQQETQYFGPGTRLLVL.

Remarks on this clonotype: Germline and junction disagree at one end, which may indicate a read error. This chain joins TRBV12-3 or TRBV12-4 and TRBJ1-4, with 10 bases lining up with TRBD1. The CDR3 is made up of 16 amino acids. CDR3 coding DNA: TGTGCCAACAGTTGGACAGGGGGGTCAACTAATGAAAAACTGTTTTTT. Translating gives CANSWTGGSTNEKLFF.

This clonotype was recorded only once. The chain employs TRBV6-2 or TRBV6-3 and TRBJ2-7; D unresolved. With 5 bases removed from V and 0 bases from J, the gap between germline ends came to 8 bases. This CDR3 spans 13 amino acids. In germline, CDR1 is MNHEY, CDR2 SVGEGT. This CDR3 reads CASSAVSSYEQYV. CDR3 DNA sequence: TGTGCCAGCAGTGCGGTTAGCTCCTACGAGCAGTACGTC.

In this sample, this clonotype turned up a few times. The V and J genes are TRBV6-5 and TRBJ1-5; possible D gene TRBD1, 6 bases. The germline V gene encodes CDR1 MNHEY and CDR2 SVGAGI. V was shortened by 4 bases and J by 9 bases, with 16 bases between the two germline ends. The CDR3 totals 14 residues. CDR3 bases: TGTGCCAGCAGTTCTTTCCAGGGGATCCCGCCCCAGCATTTT. This encodes CASSSFQGIPPQHF.